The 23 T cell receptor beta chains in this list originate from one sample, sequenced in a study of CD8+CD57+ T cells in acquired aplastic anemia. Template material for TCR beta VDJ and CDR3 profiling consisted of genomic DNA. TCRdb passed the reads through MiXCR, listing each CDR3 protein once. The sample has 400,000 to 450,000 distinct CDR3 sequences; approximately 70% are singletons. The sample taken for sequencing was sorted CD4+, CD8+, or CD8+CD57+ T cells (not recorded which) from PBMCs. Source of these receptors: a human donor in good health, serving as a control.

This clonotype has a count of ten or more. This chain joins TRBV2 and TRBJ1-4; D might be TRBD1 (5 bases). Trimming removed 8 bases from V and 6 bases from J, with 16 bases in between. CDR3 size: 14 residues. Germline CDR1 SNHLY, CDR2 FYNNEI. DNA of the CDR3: TGTGCCAGCGGGCGCGTGGGGCGGGATGAAAAACTGTTTTTT. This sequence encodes CASGRVGRDEKLFF.

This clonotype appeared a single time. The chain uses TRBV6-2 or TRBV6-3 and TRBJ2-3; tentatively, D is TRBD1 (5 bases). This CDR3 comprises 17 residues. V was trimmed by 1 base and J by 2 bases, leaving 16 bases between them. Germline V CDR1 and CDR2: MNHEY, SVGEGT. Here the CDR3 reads CASSYYARGWDTDTQYF. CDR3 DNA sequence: TGTGCCAGCAGTTACTACGCAAGGGGCTGGGACACAGATACGCAGTATTTT.

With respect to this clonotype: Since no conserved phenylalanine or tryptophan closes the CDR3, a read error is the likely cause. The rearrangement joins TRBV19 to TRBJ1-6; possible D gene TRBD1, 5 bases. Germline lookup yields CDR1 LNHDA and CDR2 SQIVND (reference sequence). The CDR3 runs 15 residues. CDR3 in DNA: TGTGCCAGTAGGACCGCCGGGGGGAGCGATTCTCCCCTCCACTTA. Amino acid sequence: CASRTAGGSDSPLHL.

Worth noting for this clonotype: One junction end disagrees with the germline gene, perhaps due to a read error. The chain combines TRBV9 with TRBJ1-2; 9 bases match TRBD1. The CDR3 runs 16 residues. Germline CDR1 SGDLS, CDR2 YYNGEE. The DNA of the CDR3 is TGCGCCAGCAGCCCTCAGGGACAGGGTTTTCGGTATGGCTACACCTTC. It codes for CASSPQGQGFRYGYTF.

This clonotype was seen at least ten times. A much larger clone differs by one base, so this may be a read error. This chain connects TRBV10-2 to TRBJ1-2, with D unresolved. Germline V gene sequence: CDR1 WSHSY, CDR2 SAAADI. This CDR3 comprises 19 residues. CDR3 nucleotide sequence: TGCGCCGGCAGTGAGTCTACTTCACATGCGGCAGGTTCGAACTATGGCTACACCTTC. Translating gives CAGSESTSHAAGSNYGYTF.

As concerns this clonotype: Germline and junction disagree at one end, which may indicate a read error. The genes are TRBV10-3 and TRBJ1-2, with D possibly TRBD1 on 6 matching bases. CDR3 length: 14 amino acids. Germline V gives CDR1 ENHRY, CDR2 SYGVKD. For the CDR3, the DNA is TGTGCCATCAGCGAGCGGGGGGCGAACACTGGAGATTCCTTT. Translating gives CAISERGANTGDSF.

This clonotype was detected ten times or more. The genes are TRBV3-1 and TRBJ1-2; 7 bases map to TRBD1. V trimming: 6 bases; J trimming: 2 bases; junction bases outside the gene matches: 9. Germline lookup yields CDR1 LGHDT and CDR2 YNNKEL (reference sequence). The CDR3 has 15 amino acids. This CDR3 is CASSHFSTGNYGYTF. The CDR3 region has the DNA TGTGCCAGCAGTCACTTCTCGACAGGGAACTATGGCTACACCTTC. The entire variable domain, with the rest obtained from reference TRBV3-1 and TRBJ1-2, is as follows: DTAVSQTPKYLVTQMGNDKSIKCEQNLGHDTMYWYKQDSKKFLKIMFSYNNKELIINETVPNRFSPKSPDKAHLNLHINSLELGDSAVYFCASSHFSTGNYGYTFGSGTRLTVV.

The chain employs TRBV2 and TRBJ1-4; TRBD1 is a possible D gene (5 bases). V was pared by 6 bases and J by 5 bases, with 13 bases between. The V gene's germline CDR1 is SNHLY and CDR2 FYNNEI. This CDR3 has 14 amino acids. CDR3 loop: CASSWGRYNEKLFF. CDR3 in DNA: TGTGCCAGCAGCTGGGGACGGTACAATGAAAAACTGTTTTTT.

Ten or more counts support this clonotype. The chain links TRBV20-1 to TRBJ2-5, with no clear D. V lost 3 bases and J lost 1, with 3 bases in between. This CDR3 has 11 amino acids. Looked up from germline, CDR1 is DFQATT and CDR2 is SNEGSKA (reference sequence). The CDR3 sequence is CSARPQETQYF. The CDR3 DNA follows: TGCAGTGCTAGGCCCCAAGAGACCCAGTACTTC.

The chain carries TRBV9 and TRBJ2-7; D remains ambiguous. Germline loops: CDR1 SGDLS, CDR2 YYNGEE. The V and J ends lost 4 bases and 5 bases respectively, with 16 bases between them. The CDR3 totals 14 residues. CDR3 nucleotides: TGTGCCAGCAGCCAATACTCCCTCGACCACGAGCAGTACTTC. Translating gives CASSQYSLDHEQYF.

CDR3 sequence (DNA): TGTGCCAGCATACGAAACAGGTTGGAGACGTACTACTTC. The encoded protein is CASIRNRLETYYF. This chain joins TRBV7-8 and TRBJ2-5; tentative D call: TRBD1 (5 bases). The CDR3 covers 13 residues. V dropped 7 bases and J dropped 14 bases, with 23 bases sitting between them. Germline loops: CDR1 SGHVS, CDR2 FQNEAQ.

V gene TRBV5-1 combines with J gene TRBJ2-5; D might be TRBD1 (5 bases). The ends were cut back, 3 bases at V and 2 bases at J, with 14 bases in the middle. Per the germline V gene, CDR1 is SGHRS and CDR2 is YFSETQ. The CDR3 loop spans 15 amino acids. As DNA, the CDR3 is TGCGCCAGCAGCTCGAAAGGGGATGAGCAAGAGACCCAGTACTTC. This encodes CASSSKGDEQETQYF.

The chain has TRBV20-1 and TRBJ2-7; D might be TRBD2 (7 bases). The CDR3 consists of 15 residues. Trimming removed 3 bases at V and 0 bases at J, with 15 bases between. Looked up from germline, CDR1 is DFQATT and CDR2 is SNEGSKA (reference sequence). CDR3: CSARSKRGASYEQYF. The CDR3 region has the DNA TGCAGTGCTAGGAGTAAACGGGGGGCCTCCTACGAGCAGTACTTC.

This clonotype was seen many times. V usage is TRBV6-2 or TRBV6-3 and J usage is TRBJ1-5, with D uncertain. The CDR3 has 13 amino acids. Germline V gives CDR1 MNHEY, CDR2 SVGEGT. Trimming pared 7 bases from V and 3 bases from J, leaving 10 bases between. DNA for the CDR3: TGTGCCAGCACCCGGGGAAACAATCAGCCCCAGCATTTT. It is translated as CASTRGNNQPQHF.

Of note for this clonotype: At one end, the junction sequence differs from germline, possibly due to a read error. This CDR3 is CSARWETRGKLFF. The CDR3 DNA follows: TGCAGTGCTAGATGGGAAACTCGCGGGAAGCTGTTTTTT. The gene calls are TRBV20-1 and TRBJ2-2; a possible D gene is TRBD2 (6 bases). CDR1 is DFQATT, CDR2 SNEGSKA, per germline (reference sequence). The CDR3 consists of 13 residues.

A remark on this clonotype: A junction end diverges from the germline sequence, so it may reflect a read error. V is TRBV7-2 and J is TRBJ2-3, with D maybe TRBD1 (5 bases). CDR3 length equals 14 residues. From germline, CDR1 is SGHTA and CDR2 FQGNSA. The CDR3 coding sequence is TGTGCCAGCAGTTTAGTCGACGAGACAGATTACTTGTATTTT. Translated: CASSLVDETDYLYF.

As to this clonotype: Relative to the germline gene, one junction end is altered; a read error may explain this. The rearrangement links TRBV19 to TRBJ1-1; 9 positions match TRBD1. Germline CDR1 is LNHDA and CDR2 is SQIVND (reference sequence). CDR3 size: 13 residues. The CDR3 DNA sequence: TGTGCCACGGGACAGGGAAGGAACACTGAAGCTTTCTTC. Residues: CATGQGRNTEAFF.

In DNA, the CDR3 is TGTGCCAGCAGCCTGGACGGGGGTGCTAATGAAAAACTGTTTTTT. It encodes CASSLDGGANEKLFF. The chain combines TRBV5-6 with TRBJ1-4; a possible D gene is TRBD1 (5 bases). Per germline, CDR1 SGHDT and CDR2 YYEEEE. Trimming removed 4 bases from V and 3 bases from J, with 13 bases in between. The CDR3 spans 15 residues.

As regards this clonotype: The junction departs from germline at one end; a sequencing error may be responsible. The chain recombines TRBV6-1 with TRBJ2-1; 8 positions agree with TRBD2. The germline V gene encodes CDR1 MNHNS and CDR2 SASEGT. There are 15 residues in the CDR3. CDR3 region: CASGDGGGGRGEQFF. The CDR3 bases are TGTGCCAGCGGTGACGGGGGGGGGGGGCGGGGTGAGCAGTTCTTC.

CDR3: CASSHPGPGGNQETQYF. Written as DNA, the CDR3 is TGTGCCAGCAGCCACCCAGGGCCTGGGGGAAACCAAGAGACCCAGTACTTC. The chain joins TRBV7-2 to TRBJ2-5; D may correspond to TRBD1 or TRBD2 (5 bases each). The CDR3 covers 17 residues. V was clipped by 5 bases and J by 0 bases, with 19 bases between them. Germline V gives CDR1 SGHTA, CDR2 FQGNSA.

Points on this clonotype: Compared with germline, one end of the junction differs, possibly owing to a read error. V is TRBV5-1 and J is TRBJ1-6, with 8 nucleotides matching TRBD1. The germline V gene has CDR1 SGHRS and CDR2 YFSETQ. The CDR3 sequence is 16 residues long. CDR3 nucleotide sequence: TGCGCCAGCAGCTTTTCCGCCGGGACAGGTGATTCACCCCTCCGCTTT. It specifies CASSFSAGTGDSPLRF.

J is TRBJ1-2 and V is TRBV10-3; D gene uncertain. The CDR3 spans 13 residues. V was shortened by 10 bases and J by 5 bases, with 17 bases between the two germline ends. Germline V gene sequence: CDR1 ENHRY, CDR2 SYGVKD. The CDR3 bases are TGTGCCACCAAAATAGACACTGAATATGGCTACACCTTC. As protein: CATKIDTEYGYTF.

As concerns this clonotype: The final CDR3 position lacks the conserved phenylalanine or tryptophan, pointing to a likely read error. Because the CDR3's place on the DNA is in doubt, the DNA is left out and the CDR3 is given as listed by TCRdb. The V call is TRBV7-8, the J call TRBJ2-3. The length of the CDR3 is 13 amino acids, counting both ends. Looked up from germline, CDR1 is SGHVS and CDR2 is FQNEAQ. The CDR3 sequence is CASSLALGGPYEQ.